The 26 T cell receptor beta chains listed next were all sequenced from one sample in a study of CD8 T cells in Susac syndrome. RNA amounts of roughly 0.45 to 1 ug underwent reverse transcription with random hexamers. Via MiXCR, TCRdb re-called the immunoSEQ multiplex PCR reads, giving one row per CDR3 protein. Found here are about 150,000 distinct CDR3 sequences, 90% to 97% of them singletons; the top ten hold roughly 0.084%. The sequenced material came from CD4+ T cells from PBMCs. The receptors were sampled from a human donor with Susac syndrome.

The V call is TRBV7-8, the J call TRBJ1-2, with a possible D match to TRBD1 (6 bases). The CDR3 has 16 amino acids. Trimming removed 4 bases from V and 7 bases from J, with 22 bases in between. Germline V gene data show CDR1 as SGHVS and CDR2 as FQNEAQ. In nucleotides, the CDR3 is TGTGCCAGCAGCTCCCGGTCCCCGGGGGGGGCGGGTGGCTACACCTTC. Protein product: CASSSRSPGGAGGYTF.

The genes are TRBV6-5 and TRBJ2-7, with 8 bases aligning to TRBD2. The CDR3 is 14 amino acids. The V gene end was trimmed by 5 bases and the J gene end by 2 bases; junction bases not matched to a gene: 5. Germline V lookup: CDR1 MNHEY, CDR2 SVGAGI. The CDR3, as DNA: TGTGCCAGCAGTCGGGGGGGTGTCGCCTACGAGCAGTACTTC. Protein: CASSRGGVAYEQYF.

The rearrangement links TRBV4-1 to TRBJ2-5; D might be TRBD2 (5 bases). The CDR3 covers 14 residues. V lost 4 bases and J 5 bases, leaving 14 bases between the germline ends. The V gene's germline CDR1 is MGHRA and CDR2 YSYEKL. The CDR3 protein is CASSPLEWEETQYF. In DNA, the CDR3 is TGCGCCAGCAGCCCACTGGAATGGGAGGAGACCCAGTACTTC.

The chain joins TRBV14 to TRBJ1-4, with D uncertain. Germline loops: CDR1 SGHDN, CDR2 FVKESK. The CDR3 covers 12 residues. Between the trimmed V and J ends, which lost 10 bases and 7 bases, there was a span of 13 bases. The CDR3 protein is CAIGRVGEKLFF. The DNA of the CDR3 is TGTGCCATCGGGAGGGTGGGTGAAAAACTGTTTTTT. Together with reference TRBV14 and TRBJ1-4, the CDR3 gives the full variable domain: EAGVTQFPSHSVIEKGQTVTLRCDPISGHDNLYWYRRVMGKEIKFLLHFVKESKQDESGMPNNRFLAERTGGTYSTLKVQPAELEDSGVYFCAIGRVGEKLFFGSGTQLSVL.

The genes are TRBV18 and TRBJ1-1; 7 nucleotides line up with TRBD1. Trimming removed 3 bases from V and 3 bases from J; junction bases left unmatched: 7. Looked up from germline, CDR1 is KGHSH and CDR2 is LQKENI. The CDR3 spans 15 residues. CDR3 region: CASSPLGQPYTEAFF. The CDR3 nucleotides read TGTGCCAGCTCACCCCTGGGACAGCCTTACACTGAAGCTTTCTTT. The variable domain in full, with the rest retrieved from reference TRBV18 and TRBJ1-1, is NAGVMQNPRHLVRRRGQEARLRCSPMKGHSHVYWYRQLPEEGLKFMVYLQKENIIDESGMPKERFSAEFPKEGPSILRIQQVVRGDSAAYFCASSPLGQPYTEAFFGQGTRLTVV.

The V gene is TRBV7-9, the J gene TRBJ2-1, with D hard to call. This CDR3 region has 12 residues. CDR1 and CDR2 from the germline V gene are SEHNR and FQNEAQ (reference sequence). Trimming removed 4 bases from V and 8 bases from J, with 9 bases in between. The CDR3 here is CASSSDLYEQFF. The DNA of the CDR3 is TGTGCCAGCAGCTCCGATCTTTATGAGCAGTTCTTC.

V gene TRBV9 combines with J gene TRBJ2-2, with 7 bases that match TRBD2. Germline values: CDR1 SGDLS, CDR2 YYNGEE. This CDR3 is built from 16 residues. V shed 0 bases, J shed 0 bases, and the junction held 2 bases outside the gene matches. DNA of the CDR3: TGTGCCAGCAGCGTAGGCGGGAGAACGAACACCGGGGAGCTGTTTTTT. This translates into CASSVGGRTNTGELFF.

The chain couples TRBV20-1 to TRBJ1-5; no clear D. The CDR3 is 14 amino acids. Looked up from germline, CDR1 is DFQATT and CDR2 is SNEGSKA (reference sequence). V was cut by 5 bases and J by 0 bases, with 11 bases left in between. The chain's CDR3 is CSAPLSGSNQPQHF. The DNA for the CDR3 is TGCAGTGCTCCTTTATCCGGTAGCAATCAGCCCCAGCATTTT.

The chain couples TRBV12-3 or TRBV12-4 to TRBJ2-7; weak D call: TRBD1 (5 bases). Trimming cost V 6 bases and J 2 bases, with 14 bases left between them. The CDR3 extends over 14 amino acids. DNA for the CDR3: TGTGCCAGCAGCCCAGAGACAGCTACCTACGAGCAGTACTTC. Its translation: CASSPETATYEQYF.

This clonotype was observed once. The chain recombines TRBV29-1 with TRBJ2-1, with 8 bases lining up with TRBD1. Germline values: CDR1 SQVTM, CDR2 ANQGSEA. This CDR3 comprises 13 residues. The V and J ends lost 3 bases and 10 bases, in that order; junction bases with no gene match: 8. CDR3 protein: CSVEADRGPEQFF. CDR3 DNA sequence: TGCAGCGTTGAGGCCGACAGGGGCCCCGAGCAGTTCTTC.

J is TRBJ2-3 and V is TRBV4-2, with TRBD2 matching 7 bases. The junction had 12 bases not matched to a gene; V was cut back by 2 bases and J by 4 bases. The CDR3 length is 17 residues. CDR1 is LGHNA and CDR2 is YNFKEQ in the germline V gene. CDR3 residues: CASSQPLASGGADTQYF. CDR3 nucleotide sequence: TGTGCCAGCAGCCAACCATTGGCTAGCGGCGGCGCAGATACGCAGTATTTT.

The chain is built from TRBV7-2 and TRBJ2-1; maybe TRBD2 (5 bases). Trimming removed 4 bases at V and 7 bases at J, with 17 bases between. The CDR3 has 15 residues. CDR1 and CDR2 from the germline V gene are SGHTA and FQGNSA. This chain's CDR3 is CASSYRRGNGNEQFF. The DNA for the CDR3 is TGTGCCAGCAGCTACCGTAGAGGGAACGGGAATGAGCAGTTCTTC.

The chain recombines TRBV13 with TRBJ2-1; D is perhaps TRBD2 (5 bases). V was pared by 6 bases and J by 0 bases, with 21 bases between. The CDR3 has 18 residues. From germline, CDR1 is PRHDT and CDR2 FYEKMQ (reference sequence). CDR3 protein: CASRIGRRGSPSYNEQFF. The DNA for the CDR3 is TGTGCCAGCAGAATTGGGCGTCGGGGTTCCCCCTCCTACAATGAGCAGTTCTTC.

The chain is built from TRBV29-1 and TRBJ2-1, with D unresolved. V lost 5 bases to trimming and J lost 6 bases, with 8 bases between them. The CDR3 covers 11 residues. Germline values: CDR1 SQVTM, CDR2 ANQGSEA. Here the CDR3 DNA reads TGCAGCGTTCGTAGTTCCAATGAGCAGTTCTTC. Protein: CSVRSSNEQFF.

This clonotype was observed a single time. The chain is built from TRBV9 and TRBJ1-1; possible D gene TRBD1, 5 bases. CDR3 length: 15 residues. The ends were cut back, 4 bases at V and 7 bases at J, with 20 bases in the middle. Germline V gene data show CDR1 as SGDLS and CDR2 as YYNGEE. The CDR3 here is CASSFTGTGGSEAFF. The DNA of the CDR3 is TGTGCCAGCAGCTTCACCGGGACCGGGGGAAGTGAAGCTTTCTTT.

CDR3 loop: CASGQVRYGYTF. In DNA form, the CDR3 reads TGTGCCAGCGGACAGGTTAGATATGGCTACACCTTC. The rearrangement joins TRBV28 to TRBJ1-2; 7 nucleotides match TRBD1. The CDR3 consists of 12 residues. Germline CDR1 MDHEN, CDR2 SYDVKM. V lost 8 bases to trimming and J lost 5 bases; unmatched junction nucleotides: 5.

This clonotype appeared once. This sequence joins TRBV15 and TRBJ2-6; no clear D gene. Germline V gives CDR1 LNHNV, CDR2 YYDKDF (reference sequence). The V and J ends lost 0 bases and 7 bases respectively, with 7 bases between them. The CDR3 loop spans 14 amino acids. In DNA, the CDR3 is TGTGCCACCAGCAGAGACATCGAAGCCAACGTCCTGACTTTC. Translated, it gives CATSRDIEANVLTF.

This chain uses TRBV24-1 with TRBJ2-7; D is uncertain. Germline assignment: CDR1 KGHDR and CDR2 SFDVKD. The V end was cut by 3 bases, the J end by 5 bases, with 10 bases between. The CDR3 has 13 residues. Here the CDR3 reads CATSDGAWNEQYF. As DNA, the CDR3 is TGTGCCACCAGTGATGGAGCCTGGAACGAGCAGTACTTC.

J is TRBJ1-2 and V is TRBV11-1; 8 positions agree with TRBD1. V was pared by 5 bases and J by 3 bases, with 8 bases of the junction left unmatched. Germline CDR1 and CDR2: SGHAT and FQDESV (reference sequence). The CDR3 runs to 15 residues. This CDR3 reads CASSRRPGQDYGYTF. The DNA for the CDR3 is TGTGCCAGCAGCCGAAGGCCGGGACAGGACTATGGCTACACCTTC. The entire variable domain, with the rest obtained from reference TRBV11-1 and TRBJ1-2, is as follows: EAEVAQSPRYKITEKSQAVAFWCDPISGHATLYWYRQILGQGPELLVQFQDESVVDDSQLPKDRFSAERLKGVDSTLKIQPAELGDSAMYLCASSRRPGQDYGYTFGSGTRLTVV.

This clonotype was found once. The junction departs from the called germline gene at one end, perhaps through a read error. The genes are TRBV28 and TRBJ1-6; a possible D gene is TRBD1 (6 bases). From germline, CDR1 is MDHEN and CDR2 SYDVKM. This CDR3 region has 14 residues. The CDR3 DNA sequence: TGTGCCAGCAGTCCCCAGGGGTATAAGTCACCCCTCCACTTT. Protein sequence: CASSPQGYKSPLHF. Drawing the rest from reference TRBV28 and TRBJ1-6, the complete variable domain is DVKVTQSSRYLVKRTGEKVFLECVQDMDHENMFWYRQDPGLGLRLIYFSYDVKMKEKGDIPEGYSVSREKKERFSLILESASTNQTSMYLCASSPQGYKSPLHFGNGTRLTVT.

The chain uses TRBV11-2 and TRBJ2-7; a possible D gene is TRBD1 (5 bases). Looked up from germline, CDR1 is SGHAT and CDR2 is FQNNGV. The CDR3 has 13 residues. The V end lost 5 bases, the J end lost 7 bases, and 15 bases lay between the germline ends. CDR3 sequence (DNA): TGTGCCAGCAGCAGCCCAAAAGACAGAGAGCAGTACTTC. Its translation is CASSSPKDREQYF.

The chain has TRBV20-1 and TRBJ1-1, with a weak D call TRBD1 (6 bases). Germline CDR1 and CDR2: DFQATT and SNEGSKA (reference sequence). The ends were cut back, 0 bases at V and 4 bases at J, with 21 bases in the middle. CDR3 length equals 17 residues. The CDR3 loop is CSARDIRTGYMGTEAFF. In DNA, the CDR3 is TGCAGTGCTAGAGATATTCGAACAGGGTACATGGGCACTGAAGCTTTCTTT.

J is TRBJ2-1 and V is TRBV11-2, with D possibly matching TRBD2 (6 bases). This CDR3 has 15 amino acids. Germline V lookup: CDR1 SGHAT, CDR2 FQNNGV. The ends were cut back, 0 bases at V and 9 bases at J, with 15 bases in the middle. DNA of the CDR3: TGTGCCAGCAGCTTAGACGTCGGGGGATCCGTTGAGCAGTTCTTC. Amino acids: CASSLDVGGSVEQFF.

The V and J genes are TRBV9 and TRBJ2-2; TRBD1 agrees at 7 bases. Germline CDR1 is SGDLS and CDR2 is YYNGEE. V trimming: 5 bases; J trimming: 6 bases; junction bases outside the gene matches: 7. The CDR3 is 14 residues long. The CDR3 spells CASRSTGTAGELFF. The CDR3 DNA reads as TGTGCCAGCAGATCGACAGGGACGGCCGGGGAGCTGTTTTTT. The full variable domain, rest sourced from reference TRBV9 and TRBJ2-2, is DSGVTQTPKHLITATGQRVTLRCSPRSGDLSVYWYQQSLDQGLQFLIQYYNGEERAKGNILERFSAQQFPDLHSELNLSSLELGDSALYFCASRSTGTAGELFFGEGSRLTVL.

V and J are TRBV5-4 and TRBJ2-1, with 11 positions matching TRBD2. CDR1 and CDR2 from the germline V gene are SGHNT and YYREEE (reference sequence). This CDR3 region has 15 residues. The V gene end was trimmed by 3 bases and the J gene end by 6 bases; junction bases not matched to a gene: 5. The CDR3 region has the DNA TGTGCCAGCAGCTCGGGACTAGCGGAGCCCAATGAGCAGTTCTTC. It encodes CASSSGLAEPNEQFF.

This chain connects TRBV12-3 or TRBV12-4 to TRBJ1-1; D gene unclear. V was trimmed by 0 bases and J by 7 bases, leaving 12 bases between them. The CDR3 runs to 14 residues. CDR3 sequence reads: CASSLAVTAIEAFF. The CDR3 DNA sequence: TGTGCCAGCAGTTTAGCTGTTACAGCGATTGAAGCTTTCTTT.